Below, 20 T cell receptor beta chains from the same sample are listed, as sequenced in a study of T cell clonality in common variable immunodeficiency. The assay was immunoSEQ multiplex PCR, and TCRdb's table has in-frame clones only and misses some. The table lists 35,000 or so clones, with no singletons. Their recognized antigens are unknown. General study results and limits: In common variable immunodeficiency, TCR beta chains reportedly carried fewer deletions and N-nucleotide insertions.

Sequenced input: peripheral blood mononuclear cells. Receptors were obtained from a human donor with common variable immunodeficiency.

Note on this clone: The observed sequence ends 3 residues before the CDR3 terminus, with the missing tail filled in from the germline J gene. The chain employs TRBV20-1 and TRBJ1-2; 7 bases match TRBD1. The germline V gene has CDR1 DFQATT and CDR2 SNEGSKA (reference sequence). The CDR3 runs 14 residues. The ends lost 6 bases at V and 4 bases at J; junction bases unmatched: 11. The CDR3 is CSAPRQGMFYGYTF. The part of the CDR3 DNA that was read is TGCAGTGCCCCCAGACAGGGAATGTTCTATGGC.

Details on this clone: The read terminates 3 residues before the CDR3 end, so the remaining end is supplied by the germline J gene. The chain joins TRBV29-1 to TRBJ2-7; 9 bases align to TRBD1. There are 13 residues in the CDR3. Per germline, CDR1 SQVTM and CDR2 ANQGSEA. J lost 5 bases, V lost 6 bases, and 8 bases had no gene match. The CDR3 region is CSVAGTGIDEQYF. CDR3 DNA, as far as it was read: TGCAGCGTAGCCGGGACAGGGATCGACGAG.

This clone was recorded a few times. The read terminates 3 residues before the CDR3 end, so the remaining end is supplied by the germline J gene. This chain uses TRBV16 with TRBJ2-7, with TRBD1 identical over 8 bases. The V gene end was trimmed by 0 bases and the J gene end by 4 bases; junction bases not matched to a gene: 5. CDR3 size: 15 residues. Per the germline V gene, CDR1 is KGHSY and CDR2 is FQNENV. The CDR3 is CASSQSYRGTYEQYF. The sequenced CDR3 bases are TGTGCCAGCAGCCAATCGTACAGGGGGACTTACGAG. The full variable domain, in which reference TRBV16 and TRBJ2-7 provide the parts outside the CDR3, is GEEVAQTPKHLVRGEGQKAKLYCAPIKGHSYVFWYQQVLKNEFKFLISFQNENVFDETGMPKERFSAKCLPNSPCSLEIQATKLEDSAVYFCASSQSYRGTYEQYFGPGTRLTVT.

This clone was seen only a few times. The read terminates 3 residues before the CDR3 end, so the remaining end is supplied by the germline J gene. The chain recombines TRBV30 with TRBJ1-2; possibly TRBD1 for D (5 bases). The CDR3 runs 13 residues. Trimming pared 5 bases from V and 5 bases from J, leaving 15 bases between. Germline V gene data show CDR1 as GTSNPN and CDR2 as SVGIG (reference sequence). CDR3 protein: CAWGQGLGYGYTF. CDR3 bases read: TGTGCCTGGGGGCAGGGACTGGGTTATGGC.

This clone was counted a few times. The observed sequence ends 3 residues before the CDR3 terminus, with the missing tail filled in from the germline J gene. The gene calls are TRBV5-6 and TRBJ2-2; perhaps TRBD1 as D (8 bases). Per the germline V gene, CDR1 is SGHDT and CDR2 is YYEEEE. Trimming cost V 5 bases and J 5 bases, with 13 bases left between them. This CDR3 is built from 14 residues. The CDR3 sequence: CASRSQGGTGELFF. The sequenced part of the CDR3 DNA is TGTGCCAGCAGATCACAGGGGGGGACCGGGGAG.

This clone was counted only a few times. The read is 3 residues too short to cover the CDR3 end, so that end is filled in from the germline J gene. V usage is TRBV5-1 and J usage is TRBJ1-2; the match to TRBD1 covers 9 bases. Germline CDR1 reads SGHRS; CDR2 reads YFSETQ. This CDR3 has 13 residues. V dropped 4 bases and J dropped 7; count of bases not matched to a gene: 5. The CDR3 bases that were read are TGCGCCAGCAGCCTGGACAGGGGCGTTGGC. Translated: CASSLDRGVG. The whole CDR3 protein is CASSLDRGVGYTF.

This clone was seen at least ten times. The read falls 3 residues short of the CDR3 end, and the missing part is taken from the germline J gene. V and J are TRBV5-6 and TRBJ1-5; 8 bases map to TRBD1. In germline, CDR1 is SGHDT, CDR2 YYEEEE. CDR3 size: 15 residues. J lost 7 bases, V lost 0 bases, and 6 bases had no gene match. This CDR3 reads CASSLGQGMKQPQHF. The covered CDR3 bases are TGTGCCAGCAGCTTGGGACAGGGGATGAAGCAGCCC.

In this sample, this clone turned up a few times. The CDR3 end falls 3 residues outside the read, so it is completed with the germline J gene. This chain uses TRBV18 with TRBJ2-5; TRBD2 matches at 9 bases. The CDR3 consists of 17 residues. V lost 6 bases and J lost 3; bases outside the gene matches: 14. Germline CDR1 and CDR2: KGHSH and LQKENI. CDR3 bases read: TGTGCCAGCTCCCGCCCCCGGAATAGCGGGGGAGAAGAGACC. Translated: CASSRPRNSGGEET. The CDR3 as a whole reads CASSRPRNSGGEETQYF.

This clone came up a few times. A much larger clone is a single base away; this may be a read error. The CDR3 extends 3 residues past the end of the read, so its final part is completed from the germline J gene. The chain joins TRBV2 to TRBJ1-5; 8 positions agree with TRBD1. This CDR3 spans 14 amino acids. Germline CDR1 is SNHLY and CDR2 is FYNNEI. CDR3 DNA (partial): TGTGCCAGCAGTGATGGACAGGGCAAGCAGCCC. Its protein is CASSDGQGKQP. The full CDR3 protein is CASSDGQGKQPQHF.

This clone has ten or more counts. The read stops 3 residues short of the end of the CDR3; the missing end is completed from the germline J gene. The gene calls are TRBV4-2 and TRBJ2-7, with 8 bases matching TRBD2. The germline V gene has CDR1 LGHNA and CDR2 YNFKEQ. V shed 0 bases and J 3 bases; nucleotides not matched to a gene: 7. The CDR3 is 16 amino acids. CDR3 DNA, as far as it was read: TGTGCCAGCAGCCAAGATAAGGCGGGGGGATTCTACGAG. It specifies CASSQDKAGGFYE. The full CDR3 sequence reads CASSQDKAGGFYEQYF.

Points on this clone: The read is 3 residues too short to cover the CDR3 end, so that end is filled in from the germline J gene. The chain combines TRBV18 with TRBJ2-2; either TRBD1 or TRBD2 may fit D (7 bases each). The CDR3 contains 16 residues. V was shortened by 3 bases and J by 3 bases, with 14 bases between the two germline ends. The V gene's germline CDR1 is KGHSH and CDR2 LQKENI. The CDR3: CASSPGGGAHTGELFF. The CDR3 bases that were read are TGTGCCAGCTCACCGGGAGGGGGCGCGCACACCGGGGAG.

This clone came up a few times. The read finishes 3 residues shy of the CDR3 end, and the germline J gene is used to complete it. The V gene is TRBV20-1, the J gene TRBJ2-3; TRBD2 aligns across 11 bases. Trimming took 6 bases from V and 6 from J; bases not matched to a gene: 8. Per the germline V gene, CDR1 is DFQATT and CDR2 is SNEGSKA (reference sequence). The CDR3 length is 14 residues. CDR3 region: CSAGSGGAMDTQYF. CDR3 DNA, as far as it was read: TGCAGTGCGGGTAGCGGGGGGGCGATGGATACG.

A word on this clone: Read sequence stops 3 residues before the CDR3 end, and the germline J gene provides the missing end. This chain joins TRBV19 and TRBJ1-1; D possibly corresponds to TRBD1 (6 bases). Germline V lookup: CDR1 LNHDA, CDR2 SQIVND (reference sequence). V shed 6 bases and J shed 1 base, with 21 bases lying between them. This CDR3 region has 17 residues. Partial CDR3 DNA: TGTGCCAGTAGGCATGCGGTACAGGGATGGACGAACACTGAA. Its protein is CASRHAVQGWTNTE. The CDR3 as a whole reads CASRHAVQGWTNTEAFF.

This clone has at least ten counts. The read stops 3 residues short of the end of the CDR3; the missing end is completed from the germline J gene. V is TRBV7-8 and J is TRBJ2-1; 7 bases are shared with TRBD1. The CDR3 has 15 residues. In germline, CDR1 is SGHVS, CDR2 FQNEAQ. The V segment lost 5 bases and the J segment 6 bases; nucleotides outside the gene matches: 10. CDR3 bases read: TGTGCCAGCAGCCCACCGGGACAGACTACCAATGAG. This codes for CASSPPGQTTNE. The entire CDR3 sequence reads CASSPPGQTTNEQFF.

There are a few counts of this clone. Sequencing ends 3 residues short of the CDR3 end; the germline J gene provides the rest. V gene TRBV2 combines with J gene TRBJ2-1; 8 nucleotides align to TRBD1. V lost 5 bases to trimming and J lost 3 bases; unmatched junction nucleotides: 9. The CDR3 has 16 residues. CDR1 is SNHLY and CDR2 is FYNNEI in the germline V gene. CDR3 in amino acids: CASSTLQGAGYNEQFF. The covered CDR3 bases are TGTGCCAGCAGTACCCTCCAGGGGGCTGGCTACAATGAG. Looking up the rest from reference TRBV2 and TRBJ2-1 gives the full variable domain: EPEVTQTPSHQVTQMGQEVILRCVPISNHLYFYWYRQILGQKVEFLVSFYNNEISEKSEIFDDQFSVERPDGSNFTLKIRSTKLEDSAMYFCASSTLQGAGYNEQFFGPGTRLTVL.

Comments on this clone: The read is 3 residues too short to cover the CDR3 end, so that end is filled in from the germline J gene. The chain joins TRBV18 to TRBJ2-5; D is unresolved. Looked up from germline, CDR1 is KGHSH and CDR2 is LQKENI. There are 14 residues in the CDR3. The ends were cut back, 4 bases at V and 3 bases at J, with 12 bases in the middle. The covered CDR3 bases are TGTGCCAGCTCACTCGGCAACGCGGAAGAGACC. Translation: CASSLGNAEET. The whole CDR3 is CASSLGNAEETQYF. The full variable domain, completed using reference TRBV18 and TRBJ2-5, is NAGVMQNPRHLVRRRGQEARLRCSPMKGHSHVYWYRQLPEEGLKFMVYLQKENIIDESGMPKERFSAEFPKEGPSILRIQQVVRGDSAAYFCASSLGNAEETQYFGPGTRLLVL.

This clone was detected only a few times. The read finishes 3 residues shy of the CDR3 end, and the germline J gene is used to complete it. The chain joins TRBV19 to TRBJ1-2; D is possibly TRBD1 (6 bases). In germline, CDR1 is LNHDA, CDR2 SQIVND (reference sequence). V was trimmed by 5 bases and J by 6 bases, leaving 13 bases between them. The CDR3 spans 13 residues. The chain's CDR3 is CASSSGVVNGYTF. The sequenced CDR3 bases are TGTGCCAGTAGTTCAGGGGTGGTCAATGGC.

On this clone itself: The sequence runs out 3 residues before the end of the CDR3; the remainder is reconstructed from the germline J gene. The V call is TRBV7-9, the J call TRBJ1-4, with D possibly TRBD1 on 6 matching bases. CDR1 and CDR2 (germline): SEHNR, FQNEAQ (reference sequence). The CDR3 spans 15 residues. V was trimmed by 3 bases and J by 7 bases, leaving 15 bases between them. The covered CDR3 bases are TGTGCCAGCAGCTTCACCCGGGACATAGGTGAAAAA. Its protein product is CASSFTRDIGEK. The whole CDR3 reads CASSFTRDIGEKLFF.

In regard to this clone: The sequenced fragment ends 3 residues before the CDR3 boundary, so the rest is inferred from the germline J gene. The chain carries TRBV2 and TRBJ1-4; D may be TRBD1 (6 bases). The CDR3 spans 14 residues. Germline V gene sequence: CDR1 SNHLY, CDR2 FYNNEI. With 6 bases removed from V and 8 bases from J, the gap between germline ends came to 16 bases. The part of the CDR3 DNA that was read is TGTGCCAGCAGCGTTACAGGGAGAGACGAAAAA. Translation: CASSVTGRDEK. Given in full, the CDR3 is CASSVTGRDEKLFF.

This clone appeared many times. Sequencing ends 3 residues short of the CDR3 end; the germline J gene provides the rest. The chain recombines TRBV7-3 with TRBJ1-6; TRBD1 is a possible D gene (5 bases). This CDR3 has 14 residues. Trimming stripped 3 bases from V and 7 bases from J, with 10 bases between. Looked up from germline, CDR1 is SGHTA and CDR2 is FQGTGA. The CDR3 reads CASSLLGPNSPLHF. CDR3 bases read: TGTGCCAGCAGCTTGTTGGGGCCGAATTCACCC. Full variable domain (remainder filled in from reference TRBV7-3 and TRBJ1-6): GAGVSQTPSNKVTEKGKYVELRCDPISGHTALYWYRQSLGQGPEFLIYFQGTGAADDSGLPNDRFFAVRPEGSVSTLKIQRTERGDSAVYLCASSLLGPNSPLHFGNGTRLTVT.